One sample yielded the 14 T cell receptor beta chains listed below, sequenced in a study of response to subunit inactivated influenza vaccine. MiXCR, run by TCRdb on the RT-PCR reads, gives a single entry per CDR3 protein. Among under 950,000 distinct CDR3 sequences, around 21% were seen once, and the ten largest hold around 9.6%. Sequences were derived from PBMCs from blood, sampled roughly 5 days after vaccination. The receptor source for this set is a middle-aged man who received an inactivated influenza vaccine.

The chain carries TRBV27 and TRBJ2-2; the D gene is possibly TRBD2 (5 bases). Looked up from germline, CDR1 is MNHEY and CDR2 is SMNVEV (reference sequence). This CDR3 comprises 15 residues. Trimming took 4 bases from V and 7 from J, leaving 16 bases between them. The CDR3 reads CASSYSLNGGGELFF. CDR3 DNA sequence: TGTGCCAGCAGTTACTCCTTAAACGGAGGCGGGGAGCTGTTTTTT.

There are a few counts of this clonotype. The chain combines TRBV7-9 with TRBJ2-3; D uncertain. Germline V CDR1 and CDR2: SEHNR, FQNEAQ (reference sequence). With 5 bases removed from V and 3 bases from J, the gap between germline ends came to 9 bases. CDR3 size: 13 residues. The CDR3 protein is CASSEDVTDTQYF. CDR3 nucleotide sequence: TGTGCCAGCAGCGAGGACGTAACAGATACGCAGTATTTT.

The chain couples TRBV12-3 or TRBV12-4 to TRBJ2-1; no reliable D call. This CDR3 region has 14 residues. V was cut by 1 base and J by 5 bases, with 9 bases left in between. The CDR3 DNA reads TGTGCCAGCAGTTTAGGAGGCGGAGACAATGAGCAGTTCTTC. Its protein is CASSLGGGDNEQFF.

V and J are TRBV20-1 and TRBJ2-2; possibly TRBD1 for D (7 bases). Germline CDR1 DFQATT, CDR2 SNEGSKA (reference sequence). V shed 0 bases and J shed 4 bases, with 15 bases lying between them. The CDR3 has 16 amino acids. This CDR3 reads CSARDGPGGITGELFF. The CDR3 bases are TGCAGTGCTAGAGATGGTCCAGGGGGGATCACCGGGGAGCTGTTTTTT.

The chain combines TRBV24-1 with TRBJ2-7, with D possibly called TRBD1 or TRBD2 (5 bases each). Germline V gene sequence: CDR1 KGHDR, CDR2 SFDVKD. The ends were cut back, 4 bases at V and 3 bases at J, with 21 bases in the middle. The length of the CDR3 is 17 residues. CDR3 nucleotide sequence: TGTGCCACCAGTGAAGAAAGGGACCGCCCCATATACTACGAGCAGTACTTC. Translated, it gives CATSEERDRPIYYEQYF.

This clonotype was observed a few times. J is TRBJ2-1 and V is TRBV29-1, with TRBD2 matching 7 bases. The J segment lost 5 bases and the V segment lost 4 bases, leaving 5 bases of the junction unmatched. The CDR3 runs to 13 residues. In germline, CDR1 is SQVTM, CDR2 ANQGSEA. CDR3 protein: CSVGGRANNEQFF. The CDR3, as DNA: TGCAGCGTTGGTGGGAGGGCCAACAATGAGCAGTTCTTC.

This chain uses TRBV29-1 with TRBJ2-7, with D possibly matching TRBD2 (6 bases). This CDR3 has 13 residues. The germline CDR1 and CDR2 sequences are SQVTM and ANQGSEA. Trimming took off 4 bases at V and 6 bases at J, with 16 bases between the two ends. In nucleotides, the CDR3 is TGCAGCGTTGTGGAGGGGCGCGTTCGCGAGCAGTACTTC. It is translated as CSVVEGRVREQYF.

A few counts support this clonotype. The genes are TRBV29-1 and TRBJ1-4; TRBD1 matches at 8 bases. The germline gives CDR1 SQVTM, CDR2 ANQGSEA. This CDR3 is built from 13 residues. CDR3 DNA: TGCAGGGACAGGGTTCGAGAAGGGGAAAAACTGTTTTTT. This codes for CRDRVREGEKLFF.

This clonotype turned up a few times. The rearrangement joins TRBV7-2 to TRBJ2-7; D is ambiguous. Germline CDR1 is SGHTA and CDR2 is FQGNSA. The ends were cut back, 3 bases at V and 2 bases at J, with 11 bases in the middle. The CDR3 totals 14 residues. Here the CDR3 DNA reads TGTGCCAGCAGCTTCGGTAGAAAAGCCTACGAGCAGTACTTC. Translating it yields CASSFGRKAYEQYF.

The CDR3 region is CASSLVGARNTGELFF. DNA of the CDR3: TGCGCCAGCAGCTTGGTTGGGGCGCGGAACACCGGGGAGCTGTTTTTT. The V call is TRBV5-1, the J call TRBJ2-2; D is possibly TRBD1 (5 bases). Germline CDR1 SGHRS, CDR2 YFSETQ. The CDR3 extends over 16 amino acids. The ends were cut back, 0 bases at V and 1 base at J, with 10 bases in the middle.

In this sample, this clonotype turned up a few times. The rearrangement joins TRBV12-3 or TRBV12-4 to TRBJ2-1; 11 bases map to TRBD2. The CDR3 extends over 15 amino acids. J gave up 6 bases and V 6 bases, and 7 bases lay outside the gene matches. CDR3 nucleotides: TGTGCCAGCAGACATAGCGGGGGGGCTGTCAATGAGCAGTTCTTC. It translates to CASRHSGGAVNEQFF.

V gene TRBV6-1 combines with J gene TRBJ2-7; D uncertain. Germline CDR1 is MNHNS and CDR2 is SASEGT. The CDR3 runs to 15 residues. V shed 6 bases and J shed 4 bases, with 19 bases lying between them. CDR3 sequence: CASSLLPGLSYEQYF. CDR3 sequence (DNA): TGTGCCAGCAGCCTACTACCGGGTCTATCTTACGAGCAGTACTTC.

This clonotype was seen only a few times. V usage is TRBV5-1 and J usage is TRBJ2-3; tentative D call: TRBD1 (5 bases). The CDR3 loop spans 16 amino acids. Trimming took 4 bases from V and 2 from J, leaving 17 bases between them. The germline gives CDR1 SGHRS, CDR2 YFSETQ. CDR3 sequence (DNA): TGCGCCAGCAGCCAGGGCGCATCCGGACCCACAGATACGCAGTATTTT. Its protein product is CASSQGASGPTDTQYF.

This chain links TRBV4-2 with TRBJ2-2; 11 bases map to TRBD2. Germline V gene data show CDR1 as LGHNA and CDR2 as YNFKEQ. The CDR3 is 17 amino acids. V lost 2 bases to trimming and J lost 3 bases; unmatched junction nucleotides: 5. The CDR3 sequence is CASSQNLAGGYTGELFF. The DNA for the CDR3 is TGTGCCAGCAGCCAAAACTTAGCGGGGGGGTACACCGGGGAGCTGTTTTTT.